A single sample gave rise to the 19 T cell receptor beta chains below, sequenced in a study of regulatory T cells in long-lasting Graves disease. Through Arm-PCR of CDR3 regions and iRepertoire HTBI primers, TCR beta libraries were built. TCRdb independently ran MiXCR on the multiplex PCR reads; one entry per CDR3 protein. The sample carries about 470,000 distinct CDR3 sequences, roughly 21% recorded once. Specified time point: persistent/refractory GD, antithyroid drugs over 5 years with positive TRAb. The TCR library was made from RNA extracted from PBMCs. The sequencing used peripheral blood mononuclear cells (PBMCs), collected when the disease was refractory, from a patient treated with antithyroid drugs. The origin of the receptors is a female donor with Graves disease.

This clonotype was seen a few times. The chain is built from TRBV7-2 and TRBJ2-5, with D unclear. The V gene's germline CDR1 is SGHTA and CDR2 FQGNSA. The CDR3 length is 14 residues. The V and J ends lost 1 base and 5 bases respectively, with 11 bases between them. The CDR3 loop reads CASSLGAPAETQYF. The CDR3 DNA reads TGTGCCAGCAGCTTAGGGGCTCCGGCCGAGACCCAGTACTTC.

This clonotype was picked up many times. J is TRBJ2-7 and V is TRBV24-1; 11 bases are a match to TRBD2. The CDR3 sequence is 15 residues long. Germline values: CDR1 KGHDR, CDR2 SFDVKD. Trimming took 2 bases from V and 4 from J; bases not matched to a gene: 3. The CDR3 bases are TGTGCCACCAGTGATTCGACTAGCGGGATTTACGAGCAGTACTTC. It codes for CATSDSTSGIYEQYF.

This clonotype came up many times. The chain combines TRBV12-3 or TRBV12-4 with TRBJ1-2, with D unresolved. This CDR3 is 14 amino acids long. V was clipped by 3 bases and J by 0 bases, with 8 bases between them. The DNA of the CDR3 is TGTGCCAGCAGTTTCGGCAGATCTAACTATGGCTACACCTTC. Translation gives CASSFGRSNYGYTF.

There are many counts of this clonotype. The chain combines TRBV29-1 with TRBJ2-7; D gene unclear. CDR1 and CDR2 (germline): SQVTM, ANQGSEA. V lost 1 base and J lost 0, with 10 bases in between. The CDR3 has 14 residues. The CDR3 is CSVEGGADSYEQYF. DNA for the CDR3: TGCAGCGTTGAAGGAGGCGCTGACTCCTACGAGCAGTACTTC.

At least ten counts were recorded for this clonotype. This chain joins TRBV19 and TRBJ1-4; D ambiguous. The length of the CDR3 is 12 residues. The germline CDR1 and CDR2 sequences are LNHDA and SQIVND (reference sequence). Trimming shortened V by 5 bases and J by 8 bases, and 9 bases separated the two germline ends. The CDR3 here is CASSAWGEKLFF. Here the CDR3 DNA reads TGTGCCAGTAGTGCGTGGGGAGAAAAACTGTTTTTT.

With respect to this clonotype: Sequence at one end of the junction differs from germline and may be a read error. The rearrangement uses TRBV5-4 and TRBJ2-5; no clear D gene. Per the germline V gene, CDR1 is SGHNT and CDR2 is YYREEE (reference sequence). The CDR3 spans 14 residues. The CDR3 nucleotides are TGTGCCAGCAGCTCGGAAGGGCCTCAAGAGGCCCAGTACTTC. It is translated as CASSSEGPQEAQYF.

This clonotype was seen ten or more times. The chain combines TRBV6-2 or TRBV6-3 with TRBJ1-2; D is uncertain. V was pared by 0 bases and J by 6 bases, with 14 bases between. The CDR3 sequence is 15 residues long. The germline V gene has CDR1 MNHEY and CDR2 SVGEGT. The CDR3 DNA is TGTGCCAGCAGTTACTCGGCTGAGGGTGGAGATGGCTACACCTTC. Amino acid sequence: CASSYSAEGGDGYTF.

The CDR3 DNA sequence: TGTGCCAGCAGCTTAGATCGTAACAGGGTCGGCCTGTCCTACGAGCAGTACTTC. Residues: CASSLDRNRVGLSYEQYF. The V call is TRBV11-2, the J call TRBJ2-7; D is possibly TRBD1 (6 bases). The CDR3 runs to 18 residues. V shed 0 bases and J shed 1 base, with 19 bases lying between them. CDR1 and CDR2 from the germline V gene are SGHAT and FQNNGV.

For this clonotype: Given a much more abundant clone one base away, this may be a read error. V usage is TRBV5-5 and J usage is TRBJ2-7; TRBD1 aligns across 10 bases. The CDR3 runs 15 residues. CDR1 and CDR2 (germline): SGHKS, YYEKEE (reference sequence). Written as DNA, the CDR3 is TGTGCCAGCAGCCCTTGGGGGACAGGGGACGACGAGCAGTGCTTC. Amino acid sequence: CASSPWGTGDDEQCF. The variable domain in full, completed from reference TRBV5-5 and TRBJ2-7, reads DAGVTQSPTHLIKTRGQQVTLRCSPISGHKSVSWYQQVLGQGPQFIFQYYEKEERGRGNFPDRFSARQFPNYSSELNVNALLLGDSALYLCASSPWGTGDDEQCFGPGTRLTVT.

The chain couples TRBV9 to TRBJ2-2; D unresolved. The germline V and J ends were trimmed by 0 bases and 7 bases, with 4 bases remaining between them. The CDR3 consists of 12 residues. Looked up from germline, CDR1 is SGDLS and CDR2 is YYNGEE. CDR3 residues: CASSVEFGELFF. As DNA, the CDR3 is TGTGCCAGCAGCGTAGAATTCGGGGAGCTGTTTTTT.

This clonotype was seen repeatedly, ten times or more. The rearrangement links TRBV2 to TRBJ1-4, with TRBD1 identical over 9 bases. The germline gives CDR1 SNHLY, CDR2 FYNNEI. The CDR3 loop spans 14 amino acids. V shed 7 bases and J 8 bases; nucleotides not matched to a gene: 8. In DNA, the CDR3 is TGTGCCAGCACCCCCGGACAGGGGCGCGAAAAACTGTTTTTT. Its protein is CASTPGQGREKLFF.

This clonotype was seen repeatedly, ten times or more. The rearrangement joins TRBV2 to TRBJ1-1; possible D gene TRBD1, 6 bases. This CDR3 is 13 amino acids long. Germline CDR1 SNHLY, CDR2 FYNNEI. Between the trimmed V and J ends, which lost 2 bases and 4 bases, there was a span of 8 bases. The CDR3 region is CASSEQGTTEAFF. CDR3 DNA sequence: TGTGCCAGCAGTGAACAGGGGACCACTGAAGCTTTCTTT.

This clonotype was counted ten times or more. V is TRBV6-1 and J is TRBJ1-2; the D gene is possibly TRBD1 (5 bases). V shed 6 bases and J shed 8 bases, with 22 bases lying between them. The CDR3 runs 15 residues. The germline V gene encodes CDR1 MNHNS and CDR2 SASEGT. For the CDR3, the DNA is TGTGCCAGCAGCTCCATGGGGACCTGGCGTTACGGCTACACCTTC. Translating gives CASSSMGTWRYGYTF.

In this sample, this clonotype turned up once. A read error may produce the germline difference seen at one junction end. V gene TRBV2 combines with J gene TRBJ2-5, with D perhaps matching TRBD1 (6 bases). Germline V lookup: CDR1 SNHLY, CDR2 FYNNEI. The CDR3 is 13 residues long. Written as DNA, the CDR3 is TGTGCCACCAGTGACACGAACAGGGAAACCCAGTACTTC. This encodes CATSDTNRETQYF. The whole variable domain, remainder taken from reference TRBV2 and TRBJ2-5, is EPEVTQTPSHQVTQMGQEVILRCVPISNHLYFYWYRQILGQKVEFLVSFYNNEISEKSEIFDDQFSVERPDGSNFTLKIRSTKLEDSAMYFCATSDTNRETQYFGPGTRLLVL.

This clonotype was recorded many times. The chain carries TRBV24-1 and TRBJ1-1; D not resolved. Germline V gene lookup returns CDR1 KGHDR and CDR2 SFDVKD. V lost 4 bases to trimming and J lost 1 base, with 24 bases between them. The CDR3 loop spans 19 amino acids. The CDR3, as DNA: TGTGCCACCAGTGACCCAACGACGGGATGGGGTTGTGGGAACACTGAAGCTTTCTTT. It encodes CATSDPTTGWGCGNTEAFF.

This clonotype occurred many times. J is TRBJ1-4 and V is TRBV9; unclear D gene. The CDR3 has 15 amino acids. Trimming pared 3 bases from V and 5 bases from J, leaving 14 bases between. Germline V gene sequence: CDR1 SGDLS, CDR2 YYNGEE. The CDR3 loop reads CASSGLRRVNEKLFF. CDR3 bases: TGTGCCAGCAGCGGACTCAGAAGAGTAAATGAAAAACTGTTTTTT.

This sequence joins TRBV24-1 and TRBJ2-5, with 9 nucleotides matching TRBD2. V was pared by 5 bases and J by 4 bases, with 7 bases of the junction left unmatched. Germline CDR1 is KGHDR and CDR2 is SFDVKD. This CDR3 has 15 amino acids. In DNA, the CDR3 is TGTGCCACCAGTGCCCCCAGCGGGAGGCGAGAGACCCAGTACTTC. This translates into CATSAPSGRRETQYF.

This clonotype was counted at least ten times. The rearrangement uses TRBV5-1 and TRBJ1-1; 9 nucleotides agree with TRBD1. Trimming cost V 6 bases and J 4 bases; bases outside gene matches: 10. This CDR3 has 15 amino acids. Per germline, CDR1 SGHRS and CDR2 YFSETQ. The CDR3 loop reads CASTRTGAGGTEAFF. The DNA for the CDR3 is TGCGCCAGCACCCGGACAGGGGCAGGAGGCACTGAAGCTTTCTTT.

There are many counts of this clonotype. The chain recombines TRBV6-5 with TRBJ2-2, with a weak D call TRBD2 (6 bases). This CDR3 is 16 amino acids long. Germline V gene sequence: CDR1 MNHEY, CDR2 SVGAGI. Trimming took off 2 bases at V and 7 bases at J, with 17 bases between the two ends. The CDR3 nucleotides are TGTGCCAGCAGTTACGCCTCGGATAGCGGTGGCGGGGAGCTGTTTTTT. Protein product: CASSYASDSGGGELFF.